This TCR beta chain comes out of a study of CD8 T cells in Susac syndrome. RNA amounts of roughly 0.45 to 1 ug underwent reverse transcription with random hexamers. TCRdb analysed the immunoSEQ multiplex PCR reads with MiXCR anew, one entry per CDR3 protein. The data hold 150,000 to 200,000 distinct CDR3 sequences, with approximately 96% observed a single time. Germline CDR1 reads SEHNR; CDR2 reads FQNEAQ (reference sequence). The CDR3 is 15 amino acids. The trim removed 4 bases at V and 3 bases at J, leaving 7 bases unmatched. This chain connects TRBV7-9 to TRBJ2-5; the match to TRBD2 covers 8 bases. The sample comprised CD4+ T cells from PBMCs. This TCR derives from a human donor with multiple sclerosis. CDR3: CASSSPRGGEETQYF. For the CDR3, the DNA is TGTGCCAGCAGCTCTCCCCGGGGGGGGGAAGAGACCCAGTACTTC.